A single sample is the source of the 16 T cell receptor beta chains below, sequenced in a study of blood T cell repertoires in COVID-19. TCRdb keeps only in-frame clones here, not all; method: immunoSEQ multiplex PCR. In the table there are over 30,000 clones, approximately 88% of which are singletons. The sample consisted of peripheral blood. The receptor set was obtained from a man in his 70s with active COVID-19.

V gene TRBV23-1 combines with J gene TRBJ2-7; 8 bases map to TRBD2. TRBV23-1 has ORF status, its function being uncertain. This CDR3 is 15 amino acids long. V shed 4 bases and J 1 base; nucleotides not matched to a gene: 6. The CDR3 sequence is CASSPVIAGSYEQYF. The CDR3 DNA follows: TGCGCCAGCAGTCCCGTTATAGCGGGATCCTACGAGCAGTACTTC.

The chain couples TRBV7-2 to TRBJ2-7, with a possible D match to TRBD2 (6 bases). Looked up from germline, CDR1 is SGHTA and CDR2 is FQGNSA. The CDR3 length is 14 residues. V was clipped by 1 base and J by 2 bases, with 9 bases between them. CDR3 amino acids: CASSLVRGAYEQYF. CDR3 DNA: TGTGCCAGCAGCTTAGTGCGGGGAGCCTACGAGCAGTACTTC.

V gene TRBV19 combines with J gene TRBJ2-2; 8 bases line up with TRBD2. Trimming at V came to 7 bases and at J to 6 bases, leaving 16 bases not matched to a gene. The germline V gene encodes CDR1 LNHDA and CDR2 SQIVND (reference sequence). The CDR3 consists of 17 residues. The CDR3 loop is CASTPHSGLEAAGELFF. The CDR3 DNA is TGTGCCAGTACACCCCACTCGGGACTAGAGGCGGCCGGGGAGCTGTTTTTT.

A few counts support this clone. The J gene is TRBJ1-4, the V gene TRBV5-1; unclear D gene. Trimming took off 8 bases at V and 0 bases at J, with 11 bases between the two ends. CDR1 is SGHRS, CDR2 YFSETQ, per germline. The CDR3 has 14 amino acids. CDR3 sequence (DNA): TGCGCCAGTCAGGCCGGTGCAACTAATGAAAAACTGTTTTTT. Amino acids: CASQAGATNEKLFF.

This clone is a singleton in its sample. This sample also contains other DNA sequences that code for the same CDR3. The chain carries TRBV25-1 and TRBJ1-3; D is unclear. V lost 3 bases and J 1 base, leaving 10 bases between the germline ends. In germline, CDR1 is MGHDK, CDR2 SYGVNS. CDR3 length: 15 amino acids. The CDR3 nucleotides read TGTGCCAGCAGTGATAGTTACAGATCTGGAAACACCATATATTTT. Encoded protein: CASSDSYRSGNTIYF.

The chain couples TRBV5-1 to TRBJ1-5, with D possibly TRBD1 on 6 matching bases. This CDR3 has 14 amino acids. Trimming removed 2 bases from V and 4 bases from J, with 10 bases in between. Per germline, CDR1 SGHRS and CDR2 YFSETQ. The CDR3 loop is CASSLGQRNQPQHF. CDR3 in DNA: TGCGCCAGCAGCTTAGGACAGAGAAATCAGCCCCAGCATTTT. Drawing the rest from reference TRBV5-1 and TRBJ1-5, the complete variable domain is KAGVTQTPRYLIKTRGQQVTLSCSPISGHRSVSWYQQTPGQGLQFLFEYFSETQRNKGNFPGRFSGRQFSNSRSEMNVSTLELGDSALYLCASSLGQRNQPQHFGDGTRLSIL.

This rearrangement joins TRBV5-1 to TRBJ1-1; the match to TRBD1 covers 9 bases. The CDR3 is made up of 15 amino acids. The ends lost 3 bases at V and 6 bases at J; junction bases unmatched: 9. Germline-derived CDR1 and CDR2 are SGHRS and YFSETQ. CDR3 in amino acids: CASSWDGTGRAEAFF. CDR3 in DNA: TGCGCCAGCAGCTGGGATGGGACAGGGAGGGCTGAAGCTTTCTTT.

The CDR3 spells CASSQALRHSGNTIYF. The CDR3 DNA follows: TGTGCCAGCAGCCAAGCGCTGAGGCACTCTGGAAACACCATATATTTT. This sequence joins TRBV3-1 (or the pseudogene TRBV3-2) and TRBJ1-3; D not certain. V was cut by 1 base and J by 0 bases, with 10 bases left in between. The CDR3 extends over 16 amino acids. Germline-derived CDR1 and CDR2 are LGHDT and YNNKEL (reference sequence).

The genes are TRBV6-5 and TRBJ2-5, with 8 nucleotides matching TRBD1. The V segment lost 5 bases and the J segment 2 bases; nucleotides outside the gene matches: 7. The CDR3 loop spans 15 amino acids. CDR1 and CDR2 (germline): MNHEY, SVGAGI. Written as DNA, the CDR3 is TGTGCCAGCAGTCCAAGGACAGGGCGTCAAGAGACCCAGTACTTC. Translation: CASSPRTGRQETQYF.

The rearrangement uses TRBV27 and TRBJ1-2; TRBD1 matches at 10 bases. CDR1 is MNHEY, CDR2 SMNVEV, per germline (reference sequence). The V gene end was trimmed by 3 bases and the J gene end by 4 bases; junction bases not matched to a gene: 8. The CDR3 has 16 amino acids. The CDR3 protein is CASSFMTGGKIYGYTF. The CDR3 bases are TGTGCCAGCAGTTTCATGACAGGGGGCAAAATCTATGGCTACACCTTC.

This CDR3 reads CASRETTGFGGYTF. As DNA, the CDR3 is TGTGCCAGCAGGGAGACAACAGGGTTTGGGGGCTACACCTTC. The genes are TRBV6-5 and TRBJ1-2; D might be TRBD1 (6 bases). Trimming left V 6 bases short and J 8 bases short, with 19 bases between. This CDR3 has 14 residues. The germline V gene has CDR1 MNHEY and CDR2 SVGAGI.

In nucleotides, the CDR3 is TGTGCCAGCAGATCCGGACAGGTTACCTACGAGCAGTACTTC. Residues: CASRSGQVTYEQYF. The rearrangement uses TRBV6-5 and TRBJ2-7, with 7 bases fitting TRBD1. The CDR3 loop spans 14 amino acids. After removal of 6 bases from V and 2 bases from J, the junction contained 7 bases not matched to a gene. The germline V gene has CDR1 MNHEY and CDR2 SVGAGI.

The chain has TRBV5-4 and TRBJ2-3, with D possibly TRBD1 on 6 matching bases. There are 15 residues in the CDR3. Germline V gives CDR1 SGHNT, CDR2 YYREEE (reference sequence). The V end lost 4 bases, the J end lost 0 bases, and 12 bases lay between the germline ends. This CDR3 is CASSNRDKSTDTQYF. The CDR3 bases are TGTGCCAGCAGCAACCGGGACAAAAGCACAGATACGCAGTATTTT.

The genes are TRBV4-3 and TRBJ2-3; TRBD2 matches at 11 bases. CDR3 size: 16 residues. J lost 3 bases, V lost 4 bases, and 6 bases had no gene match. Germline CDR1 is LGHNA and CDR2 is YSLEER. CDR3 sequence: CASSPQLAGVTDTQYF. In DNA form, the CDR3 reads TGCGCCAGCAGCCCGCAACTAGCGGGAGTTACAGATACGCAGTATTTT.

This chain joins TRBV5-1 and TRBJ1-2; D may be TRBD1 (6 bases). The V gene's germline CDR1 is SGHRS and CDR2 YFSETQ. V was trimmed by 4 bases and J by 7 bases, leaving 14 bases between them. The CDR3 covers 13 residues. The CDR3: CASSPWGGGGYTF. CDR3 sequence (DNA): TGCGCCAGCAGCCCCTGGGGAGGGGGTGGCTACACCTTC.

The CDR3 reads CASSFFPGAYGYTF. Written as DNA, the CDR3 is TGTGCCAGCAGCTTTTTTCCAGGGGCCTATGGCTACACCTTC. This chain connects TRBV7-2 to TRBJ1-2; TRBD1 is a possible D gene (6 bases). Looked up from germline, CDR1 is SGHTA and CDR2 is FQGNSA. Trimming stripped 3 bases from V and 4 bases from J, with 12 bases between. There are 14 residues in the CDR3.